These T cell receptor beta chains were read from a single sample in a study of blood T cells in healthy people across ages. TCRdb fed the 5' RACE reads into MiXCR, producing one record per CDR3 protein. Of hundreds of thousands of distinct CDR3 sequences listed, about 30% are singletons. The sample comprised blood. The receptor source for this set is a woman of 80 years or more in good health. Both conserved end residues are part of each CDR3. A D gene is named only where the DNA matches it firmly. Clone size appears in some rows only: once, few, many, or a class for an expanded clone.

cdr3_aa clone_size d_call j_call v_call
CAGSTSGSYEQYF NA TRBD2 TRBJ2-7 TRBV30
CASSLTGLYEQYF many NA TRBJ2-7 TRBV28
CSALSMAGQGNNEQFF many TRBD1 TRBJ2-1 TRBV20-1
CASSPKQGLLSTDTQYF NA NA TRBJ2-3 TRBV7-2
CATSRPDTEAFF many NA TRBJ1-1 TRBV15
CASSFAPGTDTQYF NA NA TRBJ2-3 TRBV5-1
CASSQQLAGGNTGERFF NA TRBD2 TRBJ2-2 TRBV4-3
CASSPQGGRANEKLFF few TRBD1 TRBJ1-4 TRBV12-3/TRBV12-4
CASGTESTDTQYF NA NA TRBJ2-3 TRBV11-2
CASSSTVPRDTGELFF few NA TRBJ2-2 TRBV6-6
CSARLQGAGYGYTF many TRBD1 TRBJ1-2 TRBV20-1
CASRSTEEPGYTF NA NA TRBJ1-2 TRBV12-3/TRBV12-4
CASSYRYRDSELQPQQF NA TRBD1 TRBJ1-5 TRBV7-8
CARSQSVTAGVEAQYF NA NA TRBJ2-5 TRBV11-1
CASSRQGTNYGYTF many TRBD1 TRBJ1-2 TRBV7-2
CASSSSTGTIEKLFF NA TRBD1 TRBJ1-4 TRBV5-1
CASSLGEASEQYF NA NA TRBJ2-7 TRBV7-2
CASSQDWDGQFF NA NA TRBJ2-1 TRBV4-1
CASSPRPGLRVETQYF NA NA TRBJ2-5 TRBV7-9
CASSIWSSYEQYF NA NA TRBJ2-7 TRBV19
CASSLDRGRGYTF many TRBD1 TRBJ1-2 TRBV27
CASSFKGPNTEAFF NA NA TRBJ1-1 TRBV5-6
CSARDPKNTDTQYF many NA TRBJ2-3 TRBV20-1
CASSPGHTNYGYTF NA NA TRBJ1-2 TRBV7-8
CAIMGLAGAGVTDTQYF NA TRBD2 TRBJ2-3 TRBV10-3
CASSDTDRFNNEQFF few NA TRBJ2-1 TRBV7-8
CATSDSAPSSYNEQFF NA NA TRBJ2-1 TRBV24-1
CASGGQNTDTQYF NA NA TRBJ2-3 TRBV5-5
CATSDFLSANEQFF once NA TRBJ2-1 TRBV24-1
CASSDGRGREKLFF NA NA TRBJ1-4 TRBV6-2/TRBV6-3
CASSLLILTGPDTQYF many NA TRBJ2-3 TRBV5-6
CASRKGGGGSGANVLTF many NA TRBJ2-6 TRBV6-6
CASTYTSSTDTQYF NA NA TRBJ2-3 TRBV12-3/TRBV12-4
CASSSLGGISYNSPLHF NA NA TRBJ1-6 TRBV7-8
CSASYGRMNTEAFF many NA TRBJ1-1 TRBV20-1
CASSPNRAGSTDTQYF many NA TRBJ2-3 TRBV6-5
CASLKGGRRAGELFF once NA TRBJ2-2 TRBV6-1
CASSPRQGLGRSNQPQHF many TRBD1 TRBJ1-5 TRBV27
CSARDRGRGGGETQYF few TRBD2 TRBJ2-5 TRBV20-1
CASSIAAGDYEQYF NA NA TRBJ2-7 TRBV19
CVSRVGGRRGYTF NA NA TRBJ1-2 TRBV6-1
CASTKGYEQYF many NA TRBJ2-7 TRBV12-3/TRBV12-4
CASSPTGTGAQHF many NA TRBJ1-5 TRBV4-3
CASSFYGTEVNYGYTF NA TRBD1 TRBJ1-2 TRBV5-8
CASSSGWSSGTGGTQYF NA TRBD2 TRBJ2-3 TRBV5-6
CSASTGGYGYTF NA TRBD1 TRBJ1-2 TRBV20-1
CATSDLQHSYGYTF few NA TRBJ1-2 TRBV24-1
CASSQDRGTSNEQFF many TRBD2 TRBJ2-1 TRBV4-2
CASSGTVNYGYTF many NA TRBJ1-2 TRBV6-1
CASATGSTDTQYF many NA TRBJ2-3 TRBV5-1
CASSTWTGSPYGYTF many TRBD1 TRBJ1-2 TRBV7-2
CASSLVGRANYGYTF NA NA TRBJ1-2 TRBV7-9
CASSPGVGSNEQYF few NA TRBJ2-5 TRBV9
CASSQGTTSGGAYEQFF many TRBD2 TRBJ2-1 TRBV4-3